This T cell receptor beta chain was documented in a study of shared clonotypes between healthy human individuals. Germline loops: CDR1 LNHNV, CDR2 YYDKDF (reference sequence). V dropped 0 bases and J dropped 6 bases, with 18 bases sitting between them. This CDR3 is 16 amino acids long. Clones were sequenced by immunoSEQ multiplex PCR, and TCRdb holds only the in-frame ones, with some missing. The sample includes about 2.1 million clones, roughly 91% seen only once; the top ten take 1.5% to 2%. Selected positively for CCR7 and CD45RO-negative, naive CD8 cells excluded terminally differentiated effector memory CD45RA+ cells.

The chain couples TRBV15 to TRBJ2-7; D may correspond to TRBD1 or TRBD2 (5 bases each). The receptor was derived from a man younger than 35 in good health. Some clones in this sample may be carry-over from other donors' samples. Sample: naive CD8+ T cells from PBMCs. This chain's CDR3 is CATSREDGDALGEQYF. The CDR3 region has the DNA TGTGCCACCAGCAGAGAAGATGGGGACGCCCTCGGCGAGCAGTACTTC.